This T cell receptor beta chain originates from a study of early T cells in non-severe SARS-CoV-2 infection. In the study overall: Sequencing of unsorted whole blood was done on bulk RNA, leaving chains unpaired.

TCRdb reprocessed the 5' RACE reads via MiXCR and lists one record per CDR3 protein. The sample holds about 50,000 distinct CDR3 sequences; about 6% are singletons and the top ten take around 7%. J lost 4 bases, V lost 4 bases, and 4 bases had no gene match. The CDR3 contains 14 residues. The germline CDR1 and CDR2 sequences are MNHEY and SVGAGI. The source is an adult who was a healthcare worker with PCR-confirmed SARS-CoV-2 infection or an uninfected control (not recorded which). The chain joins TRBV6-5 to TRBJ2-7; 10 bases are a match to TRBD1. Sequencing was performed on whole blood, taken at baseline. CDR3 loop: CASSSDRGQYEQYF. The CDR3 nucleotides are TGTGCCAGCAGTTCCGACAGGGGGCAGTACGAGCAGTACTTC.